Presented here are 25 T cell receptor beta chains from one specimen sequenced in a study of cytomegalovirus exposure and HLA in healthy donors. The PCR used 60 Vbeta and 13 Jbeta primers. This table comes from immunoSEQ multiplex PCR, and its TCRdb copy is limited to in-frame clones, with some not included. This sample has some 70,000 clones; under 80% occur once, and the top ten carry about 15%. The sequenced material came from PBMCs. The receptor set was obtained from a male donor in good health and CMV-seropositive.

The rearrangement links TRBV9 to TRBJ2-5, with a tentative D call TRBD2 (6 bases). V dropped 0 bases and J dropped 4 bases, with 16 bases sitting between them. CDR1 and CDR2 (germline): SGDLS, YYNGEE. The CDR3 loop spans 16 amino acids. The CDR3 protein is CASSVGRRALGETQYF. Written as DNA, the CDR3 is TGTGCCAGCAGCGTAGGAAGGAGGGCCCTCGGAGAGACCCAGTACTTC.

The rearrangement joins TRBV10-2 to TRBJ2-7, with D hard to call. In germline, CDR1 is WSHSY, CDR2 SAAADI. CDR3 length: 10 amino acids. Trimming left V 9 bases short and J 3 bases short, with 6 bases between. The CDR3 region is CASSHYEQYF. The CDR3 region has the DNA TGCGCCAGTTCCCACTACGAGCAGTACTTC.

This clone came up a few times. The genes are TRBV6-5 and TRBJ1-5; 10 bases align to TRBD1. J lost 5 bases, V lost 5 bases, and 6 bases had no gene match. The CDR3 is made up of 15 amino acids. Germline lookup yields CDR1 MNHEY and CDR2 SVGAGI. The CDR3 here is CASSQTGGADQPQHF. For the CDR3, the DNA is TGTGCCAGCAGTCAGACAGGGGGCGCAGATCAGCCCCAGCATTTT.

This chain links TRBV10-3 with TRBJ1-1, with TRBD1 identical over 9 bases. The CDR3 totals 17 residues. With 10 bases clipped from V and 4 bases from J, the junction kept 19 bases outside the gene matches. The germline gives CDR1 ENHRY, CDR2 SYGVKD. Here the CDR3 DNA reads TGTGCCACCGCTCTACCTCCGGGACAGGGTTTGGGCACTGAAGCTTTCTTT. This encodes CATALPPGQGLGTEAFF.

This clone came up a few times. The chain uses TRBV29-1 and TRBJ2-5, with D maybe TRBD2 (6 bases). The CDR3 is 13 amino acids. V was pared by 3 bases and J by 4 bases, with 12 bases between. CDR1 is SQVTM, CDR2 ANQGSEA, per germline. CDR3 DNA sequence: TGCAGCGTTGACAGGGCGGGGAGAGAGACCCAGTACTTC. Translating it yields CSVDRAGRETQYF.

Of note for this clone: The sample holds other DNA sequences that translate to the same CDR3. This chain connects TRBV2 to TRBJ2-1, with a tentative D call TRBD1 (6 bases). V was pared by 1 base and J by 7 bases, with 8 bases between. The CDR3 spans 13 residues. Per the germline V gene, CDR1 is SNHLY and CDR2 is FYNNEI. The chain's CDR3 is CASSEVTGNEQFF. The CDR3 bases are TGTGCCAGCAGTGAAGTTACAGGGAATGAGCAGTTCTTC.

The chain combines TRBV6-5 with TRBJ2-1, with 10 bases aligning to TRBD1. The ends lost 0 bases at V and 5 bases at J; junction bases unmatched: 4. The germline gives CDR1 MNHEY, CDR2 SVGAGI. The CDR3 runs to 16 residues. The CDR3 region is CASSYSRQGAHNEQFF. CDR3 DNA: TGTGCCAGCAGTTACTCGAGACAGGGGGCTCACAATGAGCAGTTCTTC.

V gene TRBV18 combines with J gene TRBJ1-5, with D tentatively TRBD1 (6 bases). The germline V gene has CDR1 KGHSH and CDR2 LQKENI. CDR3 length equals 15 residues. Trimming removed 3 bases at V and 2 bases at J, with 11 bases between. The CDR3 protein is CASSPRGAGNQPQHF. CDR3 nucleotide sequence: TGTGCCAGCTCACCGCGGGGGGCTGGCAATCAGCCCCAGCATTTT.

This clone was recorded only once. This chain connects TRBV11-3 to TRBJ2-2; TRBD2 agrees at 9 bases. With 5 bases clipped from V and 4 bases from J, the junction kept 8 bases outside the gene matches. Germline-derived CDR1 and CDR2 are SGHNT and YENEEA. This CDR3 has 16 residues. CDR3 nucleotides: TGTGCCAGCAGCCCCATCGGAGCGGGAGGCACCGGGGAGCTGTTTTTT. As protein: CASSPIGAGGTGELFF. The full variable domain, completed using reference TRBV11-3 and TRBJ2-2, is EAGVVQSPRYKIIEKKQPVAFWCNPISGHNTLYWYLQNLGQGPELLIRYENEEAVDDSQLPKDRFSAERLKGVDSTLKIQPAELGDSAVYLCASSPIGAGGTGELFFGEGSRLTVL.

This clone occurred a few times. The gene calls are TRBV5-4 and TRBJ2-1, with D hard to call. The CDR3 extends over 12 amino acids. Germline V CDR1 and CDR2: SGHNT, YYREEE (reference sequence). Trimming pared 1 base from V and 7 bases from J, leaving 6 bases between. The CDR3 DNA reads TGTGCCAGCAGCTTGCCCCGGAATGAGCAGTTCTTC. It translates to CASSLPRNEQFF.

V is TRBV5-5 and J is TRBJ1-1, with TRBD1 as a possible D gene (5 bases). The CDR3 sequence is 17 residues long. V was shortened by 1 base and J by 4 bases, with 20 bases between the two germline ends. Germline CDR1 reads SGHKS; CDR2 reads YYEKEE (reference sequence). CDR3 sequence: CASSLLVFGARSTEAFF. CDR3 DNA sequence: TGTGCCAGCAGCTTGTTAGTTTTTGGGGCGCGTAGCACTGAAGCTTTCTTT. Full variable domain (rest looked up from reference TRBV5-5 and TRBJ1-1): DAGVTQSPTHLIKTRGQQVTLRCSPISGHKSVSWYQQVLGQGPQFIFQYYEKEERGRGNFPDRFSARQFPNYSSELNVNALLLGDSALYLCASSLLVFGARSTEAFFGQGTRLTVV.

This CDR3 reads CASSFSGTSGRVYNEQFF. In DNA form, the CDR3 reads TGTGCCAGCAGCTTTTCCGGGACTAGCGGGAGAGTCTACAATGAGCAGTTCTTC. The chain couples TRBV11-3 to TRBJ2-1; TRBD2 matches 14 bases. The germline gives CDR1 SGHNT, CDR2 YENEEA. The junction had 7 bases not matched to a gene; V was cut back by 3 bases and J by 3 bases. CDR3 length: 18 amino acids.

This clone was recorded only once. Compared with germline, one end of the junction differs, possibly owing to a read error. This chain joins TRBV7-9 and TRBJ2-7; D might be TRBD2 (6 bases). This CDR3 has 15 amino acids. From germline, CDR1 is SEHNR and CDR2 FQNEAQ (reference sequence). The CDR3 is CSSSPVRTTPYEQYF. As DNA, the CDR3 is TGTTCCAGCAGCCCCGTCCGGACTACCCCCTACGAGCAGTACTTC.

The chain links TRBV2 to TRBJ2-7, with a tentative D call TRBD2 (7 bases). V was trimmed by 7 bases and J by 2 bases, leaving 12 bases between them. The CDR3 covers 13 residues. Germline assignment: CDR1 SNHLY and CDR2 FYNNEI. This CDR3 reads CASTGGQTYEQYF. The CDR3 coding sequence is TGTGCCAGCACCGGGGGGCAGACCTACGAGCAGTACTTC.

The V call is TRBV9, the J call TRBJ2-5; 7 positions match TRBD2. Germline lookup yields CDR1 SGDLS and CDR2 YYNGEE. The ends lost 4 bases at V and 0 bases at J; junction bases unmatched: 6. The CDR3 loop spans 15 amino acids. The CDR3 sequence: CASSQGGADQETQYF. DNA for the CDR3: TGTGCCAGCAGCCAGGGAGGGGCGGACCAAGAGACCCAGTACTTC.

CDR3 protein: CASSYRDRGQETQYF. DNA of the CDR3: TGTGCCAGCAGCTACCGGGACAGGGGCCAAGAGACCCAGTACTTC. The chain links TRBV7-2 to TRBJ2-5; 10 bases agree with TRBD1. The CDR3 consists of 15 residues. The germline V gene encodes CDR1 SGHTA and CDR2 FQGNSA. V shed 4 bases, J shed 1 base, and the junction held 3 bases outside the gene matches.

This clone came up a few times. V gene TRBV6-1 combines with J gene TRBJ1-2; 8 nucleotides agree with TRBD1. Germline V gives CDR1 MNHNS, CDR2 SASEGT. This CDR3 has 13 residues. V shed 5 bases and J 4 bases; nucleotides not matched to a gene: 3. CDR3 nucleotides: TGTGCCAGCAGTTCCGACAGGGGCTATGGCTACACCTTC. Protein product: CASSSDRGYGYTF.

V gene TRBV4-3 combines with J gene TRBJ2-7; 10 positions match TRBD2. The germline V gene has CDR1 LGHNA and CDR2 YSLEER. This CDR3 has 17 amino acids. J lost 4 bases, V lost 0 bases, and 9 bases had no gene match. The DNA for the CDR3 is TGCGCCAGCAGCCAAGAGGTTGCCAGCGGGGGGGAGTACGAGCAGTACTTC. Protein sequence: CASSQEVASGGEYEQYF.

The rearrangement joins TRBV11-3 to TRBJ2-2; TRBD2 is a possible D gene (6 bases). This CDR3 comprises 14 residues. The V end was cut by 5 bases, the J end by 6 bases, with 13 bases between. Germline lookup yields CDR1 SGHNT and CDR2 YENEEA. CDR3 residues: CASSPGEVAGELFF. CDR3 DNA: TGTGCCAGCAGCCCGGGGGAGGTCGCCGGGGAGCTGTTTTTT.

The J gene is TRBJ2-1, the V gene TRBV27, with 7 bases lining up with TRBD2. This CDR3 region has 15 residues. In germline, CDR1 is MNHEY, CDR2 SMNVEV (reference sequence). V trimming: 7 bases; J trimming: 7 bases; junction bases outside the gene matches: 13. CDR3 in amino acids: CASNSQGGPRNEQFF. As DNA, the CDR3 is TGTGCCAGCAATTCCCAGGGAGGGCCCCGGAATGAGCAGTTCTTC.

This clone was recorded once. The chain carries TRBV6-6 and TRBJ1-1; TRBD1 is a possible D gene (5 bases). The V end lost 8 bases, the J end lost 0 bases, and 13 bases lay between the germline ends. CDR3 size: 14 residues. The germline gives CDR1 MNHNY, CDR2 SVGAGI (reference sequence). CDR3 amino acids: CASARGELNTEAFF. In nucleotides, the CDR3 is TGTGCCAGCGCGCGGGGGGAGCTGAACACTGAAGCTTTCTTT.

The chain couples TRBV5-6 to TRBJ2-5; 15 nucleotides agree with TRBD2. V gave up 0 bases and J gave up 2 bases; unmatched junction bases: 5. CDR3 length: 18 amino acids. The germline V gene encodes CDR1 SGHDT and CDR2 YYEEEE. DNA of the CDR3: TGTGCCAGCAGCTTGGTGGGACTAGCGGGGGGTTGGCAAGAGACCCAGTACTTC. Amino acid sequence: CASSLVGLAGGWQETQYF. Full variable domain (rest looked up from reference TRBV5-6 and TRBJ2-5): DAGVTQSPTHLIKTRGQQVTLRCSPKSGHDTVSWYQQALGQGPQFIFQYYEEEERQRGNFPDRFSGHQFPNYSSELNVNALLLGDSALYLCASSLVGLAGGWQETQYFGPGTRLLVL.

The rearrangement links TRBV27 to TRBJ1-5; 9 positions match TRBD1. V was clipped by 6 bases and J by 4 bases; unmatched bases: 10. This CDR3 has 16 amino acids. Per germline, CDR1 MNHEY and CDR2 SMNVEV (reference sequence). CDR3 DNA: TGTGCCAGCAGACAAATACGGGGGACAGGGAATCAGCCCCAGCATTTT. Encoded protein: CASRQIRGTGNQPQHF.

This chain uses TRBV5-4 with TRBJ2-7, with D possibly being TRBD1 (6 bases). Germline CDR1 and CDR2: SGHNT and YYREEE (reference sequence). The CDR3 is 14 amino acids. Trimming shortened V by 2 bases and J by 2 bases, and 11 bases separated the two germline ends. This CDR3 is CASSFRGGAYEQYF. The CDR3 DNA reads TGTGCCAGCAGCTTCCGAGGGGGAGCCTACGAGCAGTACTTC.

The rearrangement uses TRBV6-5 and TRBJ2-7, with D uncertain. The CDR3 is 14 amino acids. V lost 6 bases and J lost 4, with 16 bases in between. Germline CDR1 reads MNHEY; CDR2 reads SVGAGI. CDR3 in amino acids: CASSRIFSAYEQYF. The CDR3 coding sequence is TGTGCCAGCAGCCGAATCTTTAGTGCTTACGAGCAGTACTTC.